Each of the 21 T cell receptor beta chains below was sequenced from the same sample in a study of a mutant IDH1 vaccine in newly diagnosed glioma. Generated by immunoSEQ multiplex PCR, the TCRdb table keeps only in-frame clones and is missing some. The sample records 34,000 or so clones, more than 65% being singletons. Their antigen targets remain unknown. The time point: week 35, safety follow-up. The investigators gave 300 ug of mutant IDH1 20-mer peptide in each vaccine dose, together with topical imiquimod. Here the sequenced sample was PBMCs, taken from a glioma patient whose treatment included an IDH1 peptide vaccine. All receptors derive from a man aged 25 to 45 with glioma.

This clone was seen a single time. The chain couples TRBV9 to TRBJ2-7; D perhaps matches TRBD1 (6 bases). The CDR3 spans 15 residues. Germline CDR1 SGDLS, CDR2 YYNGEE. The V and J ends lost 1 base and 2 bases respectively, with 13 bases between them. The CDR3 reads CASSVTPGQTYEQYF. CDR3 coding DNA: TGTGCCAGCAGCGTAACTCCGGGACAAACCTACGAGCAGTACTTC.

In its sample, this clone was seen a few times. The rearrangement uses TRBV2 and TRBJ2-3, with 7 bases fitting TRBD2. Germline V gene data show CDR1 as SNHLY and CDR2 as FYNNEI. The CDR3 runs to 17 residues. V lost 3 bases, J lost 2 bases, and 11 bases stayed unmatched. CDR3 in amino acids: CASSDPLLAPATDTQYF. The CDR3 DNA follows: TGTGCCAGCAGTGATCCCCTACTAGCGCCCGCCACAGATACGCAGTATTTT. Combining the CDR3 with reference TRBV2 and TRBJ2-3 gives the whole variable domain EPEVTQTPSHQVTQMGQEVILRCVPISNHLYFYWYRQILGQKVEFLVSFYNNEISEKSEIFDDQFSVERPDGSNFTLKIRSTKLEDSAMYFCASSDPLLAPATDTQYFGPGTRLTVL.

V gene TRBV27 combines with J gene TRBJ2-1; no reliable D call. From germline, CDR1 is MNHEY and CDR2 SMNVEV (reference sequence). The CDR3 contains 12 residues. V gave up 6 bases and J gave up 6 bases, with 9 bases separating them. The CDR3 DNA is TGTGCCAGCAGCCACATCGGCAATGAGCAGTTCTTC. Its protein product is CASSHIGNEQFF.

This clone turned up a few times. The chain carries TRBV19 and TRBJ1-5, with 9 bases that match TRBD1. CDR1 is LNHDA and CDR2 is SQIVND in the germline V gene (reference sequence). The CDR3 has 15 amino acids. V lost 3 bases to trimming and J lost 5 bases; unmatched junction nucleotides: 5. CDR3 DNA: TGTGCCAGTAGTATGGGGACAGGGAGACATCAGCCCCAGCATTTT. It is translated as CASSMGTGRHQPQHF.

In its sample, this clone was seen once. V gene TRBV4-2 combines with J gene TRBJ2-2, with D possibly matching TRBD2 (6 bases). Germline assignment: CDR1 LGHNA and CDR2 YNFKEQ. This CDR3 has 15 amino acids. V gave up 8 bases and J gave up 7 bases, with 20 bases separating them. CDR3 in DNA: TGTGCCAGCCAAGGCGGGACGGAGACTTACGGGGAGCTGTTTTTT. Translated, it gives CASQGGTETYGELFF.

This chain uses TRBV19 with TRBJ1-2, with a weak D call TRBD1 (6 bases). This CDR3 contains 14 residues. From germline, CDR1 is LNHDA and CDR2 SQIVND (reference sequence). V lost 7 bases and J 5 bases, leaving 17 bases between the germline ends. This CDR3 reads CASKQGEGRYGYTF. CDR3 in DNA: TGTGCCAGTAAACAGGGTGAGGGGAGGTATGGCTACACCTTC.

This clone came up once. The CDR3: CAAAGTATNEKLFF. The CDR3, as DNA: TGTGCCGCCGCGGGCACGGCCACTAATGAAAAACTGTTTTTT. This chain links TRBV10-3 with TRBJ1-4; unclear D gene. V shed 11 bases and J shed 2 bases, with 15 bases lying between them. CDR3 length equals 14 residues. CDR1 is ENHRY, CDR2 SYGVKD, per germline.

This clone appeared a few times. The chain carries TRBV30 and TRBJ1-2; D is unresolved. The CDR3 covers 14 residues. Deletions cut 3 bases from V and 8 bases from J, with 19 bases between. CDR1 and CDR2 (germline): GTSNPN, SVGIG (reference sequence). In nucleotides, the CDR3 is TGTGCCTGGAGGGTTTCCGGGAGGTCCCAAGGCTACACCTTC. It yields the protein CAWRVSGRSQGYTF.

This sequence joins TRBV6-5 and TRBJ1-1; D is unresolved. The CDR3 is 15 residues long. The ends were cut back, 4 bases at V and 3 bases at J, with 15 bases in the middle. From germline, CDR1 is MNHEY and CDR2 SVGAGI. The CDR3 bases are TGTGCCAGCAGTTCACCGGGGAGACGGGACACTGAAGCTTTCTTT. Protein sequence: CASSSPGRRDTEAFF.

This chain links TRBV19 with TRBJ1-4; 11 bases map to TRBD1. This CDR3 spans 18 amino acids. The ends lost 7 bases at V and 1 base at J; junction bases unmatched: 11. Germline values: CDR1 LNHDA, CDR2 SQIVND (reference sequence). CDR3: CASIRRDRGALTNEKLFF. Here the CDR3 DNA reads TGTGCCAGTATTCGCCGGGACAGGGGGGCATTAACTAATGAAAAACTGTTTTTT.

The chain links TRBV6-5 to TRBJ2-3; 8 positions agree with TRBD1. Germline-derived CDR1 and CDR2 are MNHEY and SVGAGI. The CDR3 is 16 residues long. V trimming: 0 bases; J trimming: 6 bases; junction bases outside the gene matches: 8. This chain's CDR3 is CASSYSTQGARDTQYF. DNA for the CDR3: TGTGCCAGCAGTTACTCCACCCAGGGGGCTCGGGATACGCAGTATTTT.

The chain recombines TRBV28 with TRBJ1-2, with D possibly being TRBD1 (6 bases). CDR3 size: 14 residues. The germline V and J ends were trimmed by 6 bases and 4 bases, with 15 bases remaining between them. Germline CDR1 reads MDHEN; CDR2 reads SYDVKM. CDR3 amino acids: CASRAQGTAYGYTF. CDR3 sequence (DNA): TGTGCCAGCAGGGCACAGGGAACAGCCTATGGCTACACCTTC.

This sequence joins TRBV6-1 and TRBJ2-3; no clear D gene. The CDR3 spans 11 residues. Germline V CDR1 and CDR2: MNHNS, SASEGT. V was shortened by 7 bases and J by 6 bases, with 8 bases between the two germline ends. The CDR3 bases are TGTGCCAGCACTGTGGTTGATACGCAGTATTTT. It is translated as CASTVVDTQYF.

V usage is TRBV5-4 and J usage is TRBJ2-7, with 9 bases fitting TRBD2. The germline CDR1 and CDR2 sequences are SGHNT and YYREEE (reference sequence). CDR3 length: 16 residues. Trimming removed 2 bases from V and 5 bases from J; junction bases left unmatched: 11. Written as DNA, the CDR3 is TGTGCCAGCAGCTTCGCTGCTAGCGGGAACCTGGACGAGCAGTACTTC. It translates to CASSFAASGNLDEQYF.

CDR3 coding DNA: TGTGCCAGCAGCCAAGGTACAGGGGCACATCAGCCCCAGCATTTT. Amino acids: CASSQGTGAHQPQHF. The V call is TRBV7-9, the J call TRBJ1-5; TRBD1 matches at 7 bases. Germline V gives CDR1 SEHNR, CDR2 FQNEAQ (reference sequence). The V and J ends lost 5 bases and 5 bases, in that order; junction bases with no gene match: 9. This CDR3 region has 15 residues.

This clone was observed once. V usage is TRBV6-4 and J usage is TRBJ1-2, with D unclear. Trimming took off 2 bases at V and 2 bases at J, with 3 bases between the two ends. The CDR3 runs 12 residues. Looked up from germline, CDR1 is MRHNA and CDR2 is SNTAGT. As DNA, the CDR3 is TGTGCCAGCAGTGACGGGAACTATGGCTACACCTTC. It is translated as CASSDGNYGYTF.

The genes are TRBV2 and TRBJ2-3, with 13 bases matching TRBD2. Germline V gene lookup returns CDR1 SNHLY and CDR2 FYNNEI. The V and J ends lost 10 bases and 4 bases, in that order; junction bases with no gene match: 5. This CDR3 contains 14 residues. The CDR3 here is CATGLAGESDTQYF. The CDR3 DNA reads as TGTGCCACTGGACTAGCGGGAGAATCAGATACGCAGTATTTT.

This clone has a handful of counts. This chain uses TRBV30 with TRBJ1-1; a possible D gene is TRBD1 (6 bases). Germline loops: CDR1 GTSNPN, CDR2 SVGIG (reference sequence). The CDR3 loop spans 15 amino acids. Trimming pared 2 bases from V and 1 base from J, leaving 14 bases between. As DNA, the CDR3 is TGTGCCTGGAGTCCCCCCGGGGGCCGGAACACTGAAGCTTTCTTT. It is translated as CAWSPPGGRNTEAFF.

This chain connects TRBV29-1 to TRBJ1-2; 10 bases agree with TRBD1. Germline V gene data show CDR1 as SQVTM and CDR2 as ANQGSEA. Trimming took 7 bases from V and 7 from J; bases not matched to a gene: 6. This CDR3 has 12 residues. The CDR3, as DNA: TGCAGCGCCCCCCGGGACAGGGGTGGCTACACCTTC. Translated, it gives CSAPRDRGGYTF.

The gene calls are TRBV5-4 and TRBJ2-3; 8 nucleotides match TRBD1. This CDR3 spans 15 amino acids. The V gene's germline CDR1 is SGHNT and CDR2 YYREEE (reference sequence). J lost 0 bases, V lost 0 bases, and 0 bases had no gene match. The CDR3 reads CASSLGDRSTDTQYF. Here the CDR3 DNA reads TGTGCCAGCAGCTTGGGGGACAGGAGCACAGATACGCAGTATTTT.

CDR3 amino acids: CASRPWEDTEAFF. The DNA of the CDR3 is TGTGCCAGCCGACCCTGGGAGGACACTGAAGCTTTCTTT. This rearrangement joins TRBV28 to TRBJ1-1; D is undetermined. There are 13 residues in the CDR3. Germline loops: CDR1 MDHEN, CDR2 SYDVKM. Trimming removed 8 bases at V and 3 bases at J, with 13 bases between.